This TCR beta chain is from a study of blood T cell repertoires in COVID-19. About the study: Whether acute or convalescent, the COVID-19 samples came from the United States, Italy and Spain. T cells, B-cell-depleted T cells, or PBMCs supplied cDNA or gDNA.

Source study methods: Reference gene primer amplification gave estimated nucleated cell counts. Generated by immunoSEQ multiplex PCR, the TCRdb table keeps only in-frame clones and is missing some. V, J and clone size are those of that table, while D and trimming were read from the DNA. This table has some 250,000 clones, 70% to 90% appearing once. CDR3 size: 12 residues. Germline CDR1 reads SGHTA; CDR2 reads FQGTGA. The ends were cut back, 1 base at V and 10 bases at J, with 8 bases in the middle. This sequence originates from a woman aged 30 to 39 with acute or convalescent COVID-19. This chain uses TRBV7-3 with TRBJ2-1; possible D gene TRBD2, 6 bases. The sequenced sample consisted of peripheral blood. CDR3 DNA sequence: TGTGCCAGCAGCTTAAGCGGGAACGAGCAGTTCTTC. This encodes CASSLSGNEQFF.